The 23 T cell receptor beta chains given below trace back to one sample, sequenced in a study of blood T cell repertoires in COVID-19. Data came from immunoSEQ multiplex PCR; TCRdb stores just in-frame clones and leaves some out. The table includes under 150,000 clones, 75% to 85% detected once. Sequenced: peripheral blood. The receptors stem from a human donor with acute or convalescent COVID-19. The donor label of this sample is uncertain.

The chain combines TRBV3-1 (or the pseudogene TRBV3-2) with TRBJ1-2; TRBD1 might be the D (5 bases). CDR1 and CDR2 from the germline V gene are LGHDT and YNNKEL (reference sequence). This CDR3 comprises 12 residues. V shed 3 bases and J shed 6 bases, with 8 bases lying between them. In DNA, the CDR3 is TGTGCCAGCAGCCATCTAGGGGATGGCTACACCTTC. Protein sequence: CASSHLGDGYTF.

This sequence joins TRBV15 and TRBJ1-5; no clear D. Germline V gene lookup returns CDR1 LNHNV and CDR2 YYDKDF (reference sequence). There are 15 residues in the CDR3. Deletions cut 0 bases from V and 4 bases from J, with 10 bases between. The chain's CDR3 is CATSRDNTANQPQHF. CDR3 in DNA: TGTGCCACCAGCAGAGATAACACAGCAAATCAGCCCCAGCATTTT.

The V call is TRBV13, the J call TRBJ2-5; 11 nucleotides agree with TRBD1. The CDR3 is 17 amino acids. Germline loops: CDR1 PRHDT, CDR2 FYEKMQ (reference sequence). The V gene end was trimmed by 6 bases and the J gene end by 0 bases; junction bases not matched to a gene: 9. The DNA for the CDR3 is TGTGCCAGCAGTCCCGGGACAGGGGGGGAGGACCAAGAGACCCAGTACTTC. Protein sequence: CASSPGTGGEDQETQYF.

The chain joins TRBV19 to TRBJ1-2, with D possibly TRBD1 on 5 matching bases. Germline V CDR1 and CDR2: LNHDA, SQIVND (reference sequence). This CDR3 region has 13 residues. V lost 6 bases and J 8 bases, leaving 16 bases between the germline ends. CDR3 residues: CASSIDQGNGYTF. The CDR3 DNA sequence: TGTGCCAGTAGCATTGACCAGGGAAACGGCTACACCTTC.

This clone has just a few counts. The chain carries TRBV18 and TRBJ1-1, with 8 bases matching TRBD1. V shed 6 bases, J shed 8 bases, and the junction held 5 bases outside the gene matches. The germline CDR1 and CDR2 sequences are KGHSH and LQKENI. This CDR3 has 12 amino acids. CDR3 loop: CASSPDRAEAFF. The CDR3 DNA sequence: TGTGCCAGCTCTCCGGACAGGGCAGAAGCTTTCTTT.

The V gene is TRBV6-4, the J gene TRBJ2-1; 13 nucleotides line up with TRBD2. The V gene end was trimmed by 6 bases and the J gene end by 1 base; junction bases not matched to a gene: 3. From germline, CDR1 is MRHNA and CDR2 SNTAGT. This CDR3 spans 16 amino acids. This CDR3 reads CASRGGLAGSYNEQFF. CDR3 DNA: TGTGCCAGCAGGGGGGGACTAGCGGGGTCCTACAATGAGCAGTTCTTC.

This CDR3 reads CASSLVEGDGAGTSYEQYF. CDR3 bases: TGTGCCAGCAGCTTAGTCGAGGGGGATGGGGCAGGGACCTCCTACGAGCAGTACTTC. The chain is built from TRBV7-6 and TRBJ2-7, with a tentative D call TRBD1 (6 bases). V dropped 1 base and J dropped 0 bases, with 22 bases sitting between them. The CDR3 loop spans 19 amino acids. Germline-derived CDR1 and CDR2 are SGHVS and FNYEAQ. Variable domain in full (rest from reference TRBV7-6 and TRBJ2-7): GAGVSQSPRYKVTKRGQDVALRCDPISGHVSLYWYRQALGQGPEFLTYFNYEAQQDKSGLPNDRFSAERPEGSISTLTIQRTEQRDSAMYRCASSLVEGDGAGTSYEQYFGPGTRLTVT.

The genes are TRBV5-1 and TRBJ1-5; 12 nucleotides line up with TRBD1. The CDR3 contains 17 residues. J gave up 6 bases and V 4 bases, and 11 bases lay outside the gene matches. The V gene's germline CDR1 is SGHRS and CDR2 YFSETQ. This CDR3 is CASSPGDRGRLSQPQHF. The CDR3 DNA reads as TGCGCCAGCAGCCCCGGGGACAGGGGGCGCCTTAGTCAGCCCCAGCATTTT.

V and J are TRBV4-1 and TRBJ1-4, with no clear D. CDR3 length: 14 residues. Germline V gene sequence: CDR1 MGHRA, CDR2 YSYEKL. The V end lost 4 bases, the J end lost 8 bases, and 14 bases lay between the germline ends. CDR3 residues: CASSPRRENEKLFF. CDR3 DNA: TGCGCCAGCAGCCCTCGGAGGGAAAACGAAAAACTGTTTTTT.

J is TRBJ1-4 and V is TRBV5-1; TRBD1 matches at 9 bases. J lost 5 bases, V lost 3 bases, and 14 bases had no gene match. This CDR3 spans 18 amino acids. From germline, CDR1 is SGHRS and CDR2 YFSETQ. DNA for the CDR3: TGCGCCAGCAGCTCTTTCGGGACAGGGAAGGAGGAAAATGAAAAACTGTTTTTT. This codes for CASSSFGTGKEENEKLFF. The full variable domain, in which reference TRBV5-1 and TRBJ1-4 provide the parts outside the CDR3, is KAGVTQTPRYLIKTRGQQVTLSCSPISGHRSVSWYQQTPGQGLQFLFEYFSETQRNKGNFPGRFSGRQFSNSRSEMNVSTLELGDSALYLCASSSFGTGKEENEKLFFGSGTQLSVL.

The chain combines TRBV6-5 with TRBJ1-1; 9 bases map to TRBD1. V lost 6 bases, J lost 11 bases, and 10 bases stayed unmatched. CDR1 MNHEY and CDR2 SVGAGI come from the germline V gene. The CDR3 extends over 13 amino acids. DNA for the CDR3: TGTGCCAGCAGGGATTGGACAGGGGTTTGGGCTTTCTTT. This translates into CASRDWTGVWAFF.

V gene TRBV2 combines with J gene TRBJ1-3, with D maybe TRBD1 (5 bases). Trimming took off 3 bases at V and 0 bases at J, with 12 bases between the two ends. CDR3 length: 16 residues. The germline gives CDR1 SNHLY, CDR2 FYNNEI. The CDR3 sequence: CASSDAGPRSGNTIYF. CDR3 DNA sequence: TGTGCCAGCAGTGATGCGGGGCCTCGCTCTGGAAACACCATATATTTT.

The chain combines TRBV7-9 with TRBJ1-1; D is uncertain. This CDR3 has 13 amino acids. In germline, CDR1 is SEHNR, CDR2 FQNEAQ (reference sequence). V was cut by 5 bases and J by 0 bases, with 7 bases left in between. The CDR3 DNA reads TGTGCCAGCAGCCACTCAATGAACACTGAAGCTTTCTTT. Amino acids: CASSHSMNTEAFF.

The CDR3 DNA reads TGTGCCAGCAGTTTTAGCGAGACCCAGTACTTC. Protein sequence: CASSFSETQYF. The rearrangement uses TRBV12-3 or TRBV12-4 and TRBJ2-5; D uncertain. The CDR3 has 11 residues. V lost 3 bases and J 5 bases, leaving 4 bases between the germline ends.

This chain joins TRBV7-9 and TRBJ2-1; a weak D match, TRBD1 (6 bases). V lost 6 bases and J lost 8, with 17 bases in between. CDR3 length: 14 residues. CDR1 is SEHNR, CDR2 FQNEAQ, per germline (reference sequence). This chain's CDR3 is CASSSDRTQDEQFF. Written as DNA, the CDR3 is TGTGCCAGCAGTTCTGACAGGACCCAGGATGAGCAGTTCTTC.

The chain has TRBV9 and TRBJ2-1; 9 nucleotides align to TRBD2. The CDR3 length is 22 residues. J was trimmed by 0 bases and V by 0 bases; bases with no gene match: 19. Germline CDR1 is SGDLS and CDR2 is YYNGEE. This CDR3 reads CASSVEVRRASGATGSYNEQFF. CDR3 DNA: TGTGCCAGCAGCGTAGAAGTTAGGAGGGCTAGCGGGGCCACAGGCTCCTACAATGAGCAGTTCTTC.

The chain combines TRBV29-1 with TRBJ1-1; D unclear. The CDR3 extends over 14 amino acids. V was trimmed by 6 bases and J by 4 bases, leaving 18 bases between them. In germline, CDR1 is SQVTM, CDR2 ANQGSEA. The CDR3 reads CSVAWRGGSTEAFF. CDR3 nucleotide sequence: TGCAGCGTGGCGTGGCGGGGTGGGAGCACTGAAGCTTTCTTT.

This clone was counted once. The J gene is TRBJ2-1, the V gene TRBV10-2, with D perhaps TRBD1 (6 bases). Deletions cut 10 bases from V and 6 bases from J, with 16 bases between. In germline, CDR1 is WSHSY, CDR2 SAAADI. CDR3 size: 13 residues. The CDR3 loop is CATETGSLNEQFF. CDR3 nucleotide sequence: TGCGCCACCGAGACAGGTTCTCTCAATGAGCAGTTCTTC.

The rearrangement uses TRBV5-4 and TRBJ2-3, with D unresolved. The V end lost 7 bases, the J end lost 5 bases, and 14 bases lay between the germline ends. In germline, CDR1 is SGHNT, CDR2 YYREEE (reference sequence). CDR3 length equals 13 residues. The CDR3 loop reads CASQAKQVDTQYF. CDR3 coding DNA: TGTGCCAGCCAGGCAAAGCAAGTAGATACGCAGTATTTT.

This clone came up many times. The gene calls are TRBV4-2 and TRBJ2-2, with 10 nucleotides matching TRBD2. Germline CDR1 reads LGHNA; CDR2 reads YNFKEQ. V shed 0 bases, J shed 4 bases, and the junction held 5 bases outside the gene matches. CDR3 size: 17 residues. CDR3 DNA sequence: TGTGCCAGCAGCCAAGATGGGCTAGCGGGGGTCACCGGGGAGCTGTTTTTT. Its translation is CASSQDGLAGVTGELFF.

This chain links TRBV9 with TRBJ1-1; possible D gene TRBD1, 5 bases. The CDR3 is 15 amino acids. CDR1 SGDLS and CDR2 YYNGEE come from the germline V gene. V lost 0 bases, J lost 0 bases, and 9 bases lay in between. The CDR3 DNA reads as TGTGCCAGCAGCGTAGCACCAGGGCTGAACACTGAAGCTTTCTTT. It encodes CASSVAPGLNTEAFF.

This rearrangement joins TRBV2 to TRBJ1-1; TRBD1 matches at 12 bases. The germline CDR1 and CDR2 sequences are SNHLY and FYNNEI. The trim removed 9 bases at V and 5 bases at J, leaving 7 bases unmatched. The CDR3 consists of 14 residues. This chain's CDR3 is CASLGQGAWTEAFF. The CDR3 DNA reads as TGTGCCAGTTTGGGACAGGGGGCATGGACTGAAGCTTTCTTT.

This rearrangement joins TRBV5-1 to TRBJ2-1, with D perhaps TRBD2 (5 bases). Between the trimmed V and J ends, which lost 4 bases and 5 bases, there was a span of 10 bases. Germline CDR1 and CDR2: SGHRS and YFSETQ. The CDR3 totals 13 residues. The CDR3 protein is CASSSGPNNEQFF. CDR3 coding DNA: TGCGCCAGCAGCAGCGGACCCAACAATGAGCAGTTCTTC.